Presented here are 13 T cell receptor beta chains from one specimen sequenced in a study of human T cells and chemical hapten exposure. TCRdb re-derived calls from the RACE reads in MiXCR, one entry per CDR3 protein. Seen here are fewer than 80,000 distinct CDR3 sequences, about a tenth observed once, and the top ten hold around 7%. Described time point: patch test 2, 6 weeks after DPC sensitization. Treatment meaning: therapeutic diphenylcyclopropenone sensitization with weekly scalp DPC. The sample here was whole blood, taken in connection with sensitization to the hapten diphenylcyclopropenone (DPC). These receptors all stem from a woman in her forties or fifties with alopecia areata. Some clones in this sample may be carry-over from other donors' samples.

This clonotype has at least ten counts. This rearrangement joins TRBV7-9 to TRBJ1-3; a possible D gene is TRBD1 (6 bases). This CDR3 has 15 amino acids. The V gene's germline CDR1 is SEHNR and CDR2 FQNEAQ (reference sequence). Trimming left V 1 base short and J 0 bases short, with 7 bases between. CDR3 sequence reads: CASSLGGASGNTIYF. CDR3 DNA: TGTGCCAGCAGCTTAGGGGGGGCCTCTGGAAACACCATATATTTT.

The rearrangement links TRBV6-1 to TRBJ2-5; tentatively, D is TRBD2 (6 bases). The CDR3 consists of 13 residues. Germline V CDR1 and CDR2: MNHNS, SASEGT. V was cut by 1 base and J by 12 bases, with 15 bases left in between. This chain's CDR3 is CASSEGYRDWEYF. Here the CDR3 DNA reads TGTGCCAGCAGTGAAGGTTATCGGGACTGGGAGTACTTC.

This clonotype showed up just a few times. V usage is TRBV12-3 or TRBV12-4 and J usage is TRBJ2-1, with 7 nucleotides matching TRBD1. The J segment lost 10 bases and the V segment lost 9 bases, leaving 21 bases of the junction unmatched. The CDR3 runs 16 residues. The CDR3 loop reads CASRSEWTGTFGEQFF. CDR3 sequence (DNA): TGTGCCAGTAGGTCCGAGTGGACAGGAACCTTTGGGGAGCAGTTCTTC.

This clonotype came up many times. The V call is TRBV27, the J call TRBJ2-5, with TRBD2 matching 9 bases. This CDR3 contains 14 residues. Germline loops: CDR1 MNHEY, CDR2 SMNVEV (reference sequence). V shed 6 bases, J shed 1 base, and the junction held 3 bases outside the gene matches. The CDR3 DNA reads TGTGCCAGCAGGGGTAGCGGGAGCCAAGAGACCCAGTACTTC. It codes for CASRGSGSQETQYF.

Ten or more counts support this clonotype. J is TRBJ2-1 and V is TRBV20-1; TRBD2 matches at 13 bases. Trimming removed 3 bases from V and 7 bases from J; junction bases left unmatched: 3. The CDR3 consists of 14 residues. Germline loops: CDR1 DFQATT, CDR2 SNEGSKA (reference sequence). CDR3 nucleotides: TGCAGTGCTAGGGGACTAGCGGGACTGAATGAGCAGTTCTTC. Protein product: CSARGLAGLNEQFF.

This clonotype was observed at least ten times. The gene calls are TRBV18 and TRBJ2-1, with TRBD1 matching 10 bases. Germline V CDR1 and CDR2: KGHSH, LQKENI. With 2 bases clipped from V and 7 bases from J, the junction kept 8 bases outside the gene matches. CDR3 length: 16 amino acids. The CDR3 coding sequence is TGTGCCAGCTCACCATTGCGGGACAGGGGATGGAATGAGCAGTTCTTC. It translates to CASSPLRDRGWNEQFF.

CDR3 in amino acids: CSARTSRRGQFF. Here the CDR3 DNA reads TGCAGCGCTCGGACAAGCCGAAGGGGGCAGTTCTTC. The chain uses TRBV29-1 and TRBJ2-1; possibly TRBD1 for D (5 bases). The germline V gene has CDR1 SQVTM and CDR2 ANQGSEA. The CDR3 length is 12 residues. The ends were cut back, 7 bases at V and 12 bases at J, with 19 bases in the middle.

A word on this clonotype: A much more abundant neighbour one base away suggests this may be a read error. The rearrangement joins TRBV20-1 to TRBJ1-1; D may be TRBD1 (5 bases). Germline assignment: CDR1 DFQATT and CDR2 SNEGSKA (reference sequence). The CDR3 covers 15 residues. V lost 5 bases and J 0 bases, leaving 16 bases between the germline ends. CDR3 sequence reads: CSAPSLGGVNTEAFF. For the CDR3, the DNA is TGCAGTGCTCCATCCCTGGGAGGGGTGAACACTGAAGCTTTCTTT.

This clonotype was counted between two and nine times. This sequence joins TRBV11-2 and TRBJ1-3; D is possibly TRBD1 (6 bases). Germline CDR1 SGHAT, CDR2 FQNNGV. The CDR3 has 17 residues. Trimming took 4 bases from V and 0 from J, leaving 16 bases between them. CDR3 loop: CASSSISGQTSGNTIYF. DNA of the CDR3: TGTGCCAGCAGCTCGATCTCAGGACAGACCTCTGGAAACACCATATATTTT.

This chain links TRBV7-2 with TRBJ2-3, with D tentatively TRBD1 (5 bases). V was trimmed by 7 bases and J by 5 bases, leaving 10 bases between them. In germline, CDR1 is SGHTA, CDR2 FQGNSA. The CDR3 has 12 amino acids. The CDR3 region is CASTLDRDTQYF. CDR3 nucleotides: TGTGCCAGCACACTCGACAGAGATACGCAGTATTTT.

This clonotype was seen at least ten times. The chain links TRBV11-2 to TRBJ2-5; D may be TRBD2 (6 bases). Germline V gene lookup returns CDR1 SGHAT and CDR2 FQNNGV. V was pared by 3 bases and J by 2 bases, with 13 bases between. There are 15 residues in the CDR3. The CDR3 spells CASSFSGVLQETQYF. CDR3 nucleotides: TGTGCCAGCAGCTTCTCGGGAGTCCTTCAAGAGACCCAGTACTTC.

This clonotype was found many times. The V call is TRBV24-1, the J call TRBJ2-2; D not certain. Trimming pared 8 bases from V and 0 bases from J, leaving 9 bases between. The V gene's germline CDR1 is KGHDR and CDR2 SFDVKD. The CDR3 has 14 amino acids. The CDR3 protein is CATKAGSNTGELFF. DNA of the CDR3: TGTGCCACCAAGGCAGGATCGAACACCGGGGAGCTGTTTTTT.

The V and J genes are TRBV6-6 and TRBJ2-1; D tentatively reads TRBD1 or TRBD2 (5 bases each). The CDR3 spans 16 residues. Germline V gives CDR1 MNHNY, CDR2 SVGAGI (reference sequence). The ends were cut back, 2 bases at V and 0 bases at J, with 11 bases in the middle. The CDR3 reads CASSYRAGASYNEQFF. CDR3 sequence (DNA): TGTGCCAGCAGTTACAGGGCCGGGGCCTCCTACAATGAGCAGTTCTTC.